A selection of T cell receptor beta chains follows, all from one sample in a study of T cells after yellow fever vaccination. TCRdb used MiXCR to reprocess the 5' RACE reads, holding one entry per CDR3 protein. The sample includes approximately 240,000 distinct CDR3 sequences, about 3.5% of them seen just once. The sample was PBMCs, taken 15 days after the yellow fever booster vaccination. These receptors originate from a man between 18 and 35 years old who received the YFV17D yellow fever vaccine. CDR3s include the opening cysteine and the closing phenylalanine or tryptophan. D genes are given only for firm matches. Size is stated for part of the rows, as once, few or many counts, or as a class when the clone is expanded.

>.|TRBV7-9|TRBJ2-1|many
CASGRGDEQFF
TGTGCCAGCGGCCGTGGGGACGAGCAGTTCTTC
>TRBD1|TRBV28|TRBJ1-2|many
CASSVYRGQDYTF
TGTGCCAGCAGTGTCTACAGGGGGCAGGACTACACCTTC
>TRBD1|TRBV5-1|TRBJ1-5|.
CASSETGVVGNQPQHF
TGCGCCAGCAGCGAAACAGGGGTGGTTGGCAATCAGCCCCAGCATTTT
>.|TRBV5-1|TRBJ1-2|many
CASSIDRDGYTF
TGCGCCAGCAGCATTGACAGAGATGGCTACACCTTC
>TRBD1|TRBV4-1|TRBJ2-2|many
CASSQPGQSTGELFF
TGCGCCAGCAGCCAGCCGGGACAGAGCACCGGGGAGCTGTTTTTT
>.|TRBV27|TRBJ1-5|few
CASSFAPTSPQHF
TGTGCCAGCAGTTTTGCTCCTACATCACCCCAGCATTTT
>TRBD1|TRBV12-5|TRBJ2-1|many
CASGLTLRDRGYNEQFF
TGTGCTAGTGGTCTAACTCTCCGGGACAGGGGGTACAATGAGCAGTTCTTC
>.|TRBV24-1|TRBJ1-6|many
CAISWPPRRNSPLHF
TGTGCCATCTCATGGCCCCCCAGGCGGAATTCACCCCTCCACTTT
>TRBD1|TRBV6-5|TRBJ2-7|many
CASRRDRGYEQYF
TGTGCCAGCAGGCGGGACAGGGGCTACGAGCAGTACTTC
>.|TRBV6-1|TRBJ2-3|many
CASSGEVADTQYF
TGTGCCAGCAGCGGGGAGGTGGCAGATACGCAGTATTTT
>.|TRBV6-5|TRBJ1-2|.
CASSSPGVYGYTF
TGTGCCAGCAGCTCCCCCGGGGTCTATGGCTACACCTTC